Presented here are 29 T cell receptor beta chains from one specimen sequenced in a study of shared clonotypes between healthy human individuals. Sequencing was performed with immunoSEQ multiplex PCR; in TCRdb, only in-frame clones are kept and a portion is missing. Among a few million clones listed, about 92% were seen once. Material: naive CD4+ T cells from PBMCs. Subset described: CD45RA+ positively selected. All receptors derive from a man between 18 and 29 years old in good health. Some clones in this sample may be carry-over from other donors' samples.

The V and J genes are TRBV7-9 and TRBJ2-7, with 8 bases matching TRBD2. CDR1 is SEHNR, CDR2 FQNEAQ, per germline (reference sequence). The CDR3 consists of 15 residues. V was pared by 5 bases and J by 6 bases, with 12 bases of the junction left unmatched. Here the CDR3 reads CASSPPWTSSAEQYF. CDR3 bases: TGTGCCAGCAGCCCACCCTGGACTAGCTCGGCCGAGCAGTACTTC.

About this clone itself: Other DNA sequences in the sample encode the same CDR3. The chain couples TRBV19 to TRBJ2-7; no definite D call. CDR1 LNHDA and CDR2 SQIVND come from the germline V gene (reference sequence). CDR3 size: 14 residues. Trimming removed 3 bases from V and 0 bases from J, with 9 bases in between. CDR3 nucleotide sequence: TGTGCCAGTAGTATGTCCGGACGCTCCTACGAGCAGTACTTC. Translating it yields CASSMSGRSYEQYF.

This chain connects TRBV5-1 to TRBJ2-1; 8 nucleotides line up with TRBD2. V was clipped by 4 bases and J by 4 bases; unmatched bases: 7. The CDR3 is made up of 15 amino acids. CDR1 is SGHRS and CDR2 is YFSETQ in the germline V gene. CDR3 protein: CASSREGDYYNEQFF. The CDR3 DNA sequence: TGCGCCAGCAGCCGGGAGGGGGACTATTACAATGAGCAGTTCTTC.

CDR3 region: CASSPGTGFEQYF. DNA of the CDR3: TGCGCCAGCAGTCCCGGGACAGGGTTCGAGCAGTACTTC. The chain employs TRBV5-1 and TRBJ2-7; 9 bases are a match to TRBD1. Germline V CDR1 and CDR2: SGHRS, YFSETQ. The CDR3 covers 13 residues. J lost 6 bases, V lost 5 bases, and 6 bases had no gene match.

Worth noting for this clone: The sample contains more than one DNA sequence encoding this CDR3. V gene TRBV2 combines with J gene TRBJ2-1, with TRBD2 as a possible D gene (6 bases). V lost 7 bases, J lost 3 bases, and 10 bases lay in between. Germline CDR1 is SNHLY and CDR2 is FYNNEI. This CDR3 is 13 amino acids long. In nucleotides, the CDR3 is TGTGCCAGCACAGGAGGGAGCTACAATGAGCAGTTCTTC. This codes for CASTGGSYNEQFF.

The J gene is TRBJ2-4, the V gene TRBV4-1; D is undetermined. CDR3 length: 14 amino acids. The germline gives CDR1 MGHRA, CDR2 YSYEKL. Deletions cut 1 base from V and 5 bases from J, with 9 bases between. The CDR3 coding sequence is TGCGCCAGCAGCCAAGGAAACAGAGAAAACATTCAGTACTTC. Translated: CASSQGNRENIQYF.

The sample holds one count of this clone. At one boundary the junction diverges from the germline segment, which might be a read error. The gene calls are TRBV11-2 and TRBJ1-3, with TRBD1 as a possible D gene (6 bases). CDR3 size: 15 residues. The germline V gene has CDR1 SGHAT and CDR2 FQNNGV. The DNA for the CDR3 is TGTGCCAGCAGCGTAGACAGGCACTCTGGAAACACCATATATTTT. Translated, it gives CASSVDRHSGNTIYF.

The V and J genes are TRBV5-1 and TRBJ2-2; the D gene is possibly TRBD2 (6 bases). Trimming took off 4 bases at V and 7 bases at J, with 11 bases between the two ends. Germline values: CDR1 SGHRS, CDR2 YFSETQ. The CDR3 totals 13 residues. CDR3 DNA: TGCGCCAGCAGCCCCCTCGGGGGCGGGGAGCTGTTTTTT. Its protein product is CASSPLGGGELFF.

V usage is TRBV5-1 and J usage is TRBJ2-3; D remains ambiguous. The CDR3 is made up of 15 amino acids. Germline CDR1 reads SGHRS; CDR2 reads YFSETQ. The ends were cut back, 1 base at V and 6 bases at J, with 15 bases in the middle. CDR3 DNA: TGCGCCAGCAGCTTGTTGATTAGCCCGGAGGATACGCAGTATTTT. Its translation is CASSLLISPEDTQYF. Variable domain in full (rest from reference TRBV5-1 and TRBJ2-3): KAGVTQTPRYLIKTRGQQVTLSCSPISGHRSVSWYQQTPGQGLQFLFEYFSETQRNKGNFPGRFSGRQFSNSRSEMNVSTLELGDSALYLCASSLLISPEDTQYFGPGTRLTVL.

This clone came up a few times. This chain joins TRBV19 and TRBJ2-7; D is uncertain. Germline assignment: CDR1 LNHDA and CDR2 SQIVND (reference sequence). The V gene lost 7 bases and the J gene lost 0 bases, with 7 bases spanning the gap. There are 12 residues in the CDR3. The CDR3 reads CASTGDSYEQYF. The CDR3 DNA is TGTGCCAGTACAGGCGACTCCTACGAGCAGTACTTC.

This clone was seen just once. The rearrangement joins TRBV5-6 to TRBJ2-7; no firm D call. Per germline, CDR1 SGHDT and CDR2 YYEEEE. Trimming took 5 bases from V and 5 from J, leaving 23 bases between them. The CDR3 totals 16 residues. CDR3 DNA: TGTGCCAGCAGTCCCTATCCGTCTGATGACCTGGACGAGCAGTACTTC. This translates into CASSPYPSDDLDEQYF.

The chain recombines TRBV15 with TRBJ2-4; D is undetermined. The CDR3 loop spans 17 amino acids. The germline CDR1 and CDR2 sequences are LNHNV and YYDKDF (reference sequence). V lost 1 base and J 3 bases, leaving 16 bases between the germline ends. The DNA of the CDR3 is TGTGCCACCAGCAGAGGGTTAGCATCGGTTGGCAAAAACATTCAGTACTTC. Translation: CATSRGLASVGKNIQYF. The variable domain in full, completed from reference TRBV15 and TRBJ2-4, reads DAMVIQNPRYQVTQFGKPVTLSCSQTLNHNVMYWYQQKSSQAPKLLFHYYDKDFNNEADTPDNFQSRRPNTSFCFLDIRSPGLGDTAMYLCATSRGLASVGKNIQYFGAGTRLSVL.

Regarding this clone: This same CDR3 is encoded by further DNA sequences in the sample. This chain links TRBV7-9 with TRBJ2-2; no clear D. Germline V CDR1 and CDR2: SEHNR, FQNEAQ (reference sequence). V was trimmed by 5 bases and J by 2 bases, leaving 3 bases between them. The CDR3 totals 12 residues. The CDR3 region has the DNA TGTGCCAGCAGCCCTAACACCGGGGAGCTGTTTTTT. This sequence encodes CASSPNTGELFF.

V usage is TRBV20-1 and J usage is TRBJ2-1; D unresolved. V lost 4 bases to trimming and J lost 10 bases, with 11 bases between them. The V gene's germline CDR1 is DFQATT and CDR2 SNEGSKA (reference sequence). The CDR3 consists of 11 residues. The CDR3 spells CSATPYGEQFF. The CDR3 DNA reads TGCAGTGCTACCCCGTACGGGGAGCAGTTCTTC.

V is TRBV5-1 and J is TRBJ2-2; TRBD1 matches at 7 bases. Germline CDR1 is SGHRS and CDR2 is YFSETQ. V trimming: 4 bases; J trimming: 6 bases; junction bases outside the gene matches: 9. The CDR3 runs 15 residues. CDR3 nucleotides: TGCGCCAGCAGCCCAATGACAGGGTGGTCCGGGGAGCTGTTTTTT. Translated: CASSPMTGWSGELFF.

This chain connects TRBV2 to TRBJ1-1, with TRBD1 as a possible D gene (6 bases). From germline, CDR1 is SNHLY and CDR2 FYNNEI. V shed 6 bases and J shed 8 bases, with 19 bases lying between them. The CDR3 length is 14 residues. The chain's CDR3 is CASRRRQVSEEAFF. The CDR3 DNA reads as TGTGCCAGCAGACGGAGACAGGTTTCCGAGGAAGCTTTCTTT.

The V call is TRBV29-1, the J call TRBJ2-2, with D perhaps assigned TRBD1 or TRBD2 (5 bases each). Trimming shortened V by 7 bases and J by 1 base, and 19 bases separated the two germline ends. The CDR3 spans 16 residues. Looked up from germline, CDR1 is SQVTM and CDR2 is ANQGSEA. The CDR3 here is CSASDRGHKNTGELFF. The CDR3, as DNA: TGCAGCGCGAGTGACCGGGGCCACAAGAACACCGGGGAGCTGTTTTTT.

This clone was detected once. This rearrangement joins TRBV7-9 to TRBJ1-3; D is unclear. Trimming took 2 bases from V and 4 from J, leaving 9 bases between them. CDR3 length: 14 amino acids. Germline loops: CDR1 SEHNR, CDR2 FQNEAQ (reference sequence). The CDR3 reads CASSLIREGNTIYF. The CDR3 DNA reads TGTGCCAGCAGCTTAATCCGGGAAGGAAACACCATATATTTT.

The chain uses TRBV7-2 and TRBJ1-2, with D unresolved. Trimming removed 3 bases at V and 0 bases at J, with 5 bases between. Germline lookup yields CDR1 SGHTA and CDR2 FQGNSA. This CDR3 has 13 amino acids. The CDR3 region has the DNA TGTGCCAGCAGCTTTGGAGCTAACTATGGCTACACCTTC. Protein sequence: CASSFGANYGYTF. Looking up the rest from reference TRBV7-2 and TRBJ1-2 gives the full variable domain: GAGVSQSPSNKVTEKGKDVELRCDPISGHTALYWYRQSLGQGLEFLIYFQGNSAPDKSGLPSDRFSAERTGGSVSTLTIQRTQQEDSAVYLCASSFGANYGYTFGSGTRLTVV.

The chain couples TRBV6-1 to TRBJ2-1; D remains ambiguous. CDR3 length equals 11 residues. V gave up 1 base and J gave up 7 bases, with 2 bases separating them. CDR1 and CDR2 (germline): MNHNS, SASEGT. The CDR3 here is CASSEENEQFF. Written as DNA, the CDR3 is TGTGCCAGCAGTGAAGAAAATGAGCAGTTCTTC.

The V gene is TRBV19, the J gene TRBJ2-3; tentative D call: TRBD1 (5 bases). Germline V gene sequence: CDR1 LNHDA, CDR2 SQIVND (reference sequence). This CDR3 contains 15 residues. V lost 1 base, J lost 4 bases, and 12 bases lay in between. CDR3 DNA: TGTGCCAGTAGTATAGCCCCCAGGGTCGCAGATACGCAGTATTTT. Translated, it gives CASSIAPRVADTQYF.

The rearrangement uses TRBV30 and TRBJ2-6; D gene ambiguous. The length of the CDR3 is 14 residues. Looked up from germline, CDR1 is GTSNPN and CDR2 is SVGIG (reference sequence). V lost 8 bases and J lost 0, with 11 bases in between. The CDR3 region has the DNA TGTGCCCGAGATAGTCCCTCTGGGGCCAACGTCCTGACTTTC. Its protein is CARDSPSGANVLTF.

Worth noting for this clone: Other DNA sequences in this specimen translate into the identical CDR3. The CDR3 reads CASSLIGQVGYEQYF. The CDR3, as DNA: TGCGCCAGCAGCTTGATAGGCCAGGTCGGCTACGAGCAGTACTTC. The V and J genes are TRBV5-1 and TRBJ2-7; D ambiguous. Germline CDR1 reads SGHRS; CDR2 reads YFSETQ. Between the trimmed V and J ends, which lost 1 base and 3 bases, there was a span of 14 bases. This CDR3 is 15 amino acids long.

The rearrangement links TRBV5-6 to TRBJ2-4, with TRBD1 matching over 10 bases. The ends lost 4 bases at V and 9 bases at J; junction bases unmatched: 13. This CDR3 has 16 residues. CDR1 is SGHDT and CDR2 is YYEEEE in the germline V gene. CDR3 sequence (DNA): TGTGCCAGCAGCGTCCCCGGGACAGGGGCCTGGGTCATTCAGTACTTC. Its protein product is CASSVPGTGAWVIQYF.

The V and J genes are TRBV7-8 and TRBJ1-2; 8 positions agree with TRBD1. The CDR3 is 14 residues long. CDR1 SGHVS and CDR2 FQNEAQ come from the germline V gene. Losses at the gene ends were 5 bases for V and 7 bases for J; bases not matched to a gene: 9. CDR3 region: CASSPTGVKGGYTF. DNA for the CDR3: TGTGCCAGCAGCCCGACAGGGGTTAAGGGTGGCTACACCTTC.

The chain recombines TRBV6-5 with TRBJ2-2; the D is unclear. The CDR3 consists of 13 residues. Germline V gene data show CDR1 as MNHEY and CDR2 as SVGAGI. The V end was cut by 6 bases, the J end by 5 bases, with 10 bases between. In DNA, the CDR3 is TGTGCCAGCAGCCCACCCCAGACCGGGGAGCTGTTTTTT. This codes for CASSPPQTGELFF.

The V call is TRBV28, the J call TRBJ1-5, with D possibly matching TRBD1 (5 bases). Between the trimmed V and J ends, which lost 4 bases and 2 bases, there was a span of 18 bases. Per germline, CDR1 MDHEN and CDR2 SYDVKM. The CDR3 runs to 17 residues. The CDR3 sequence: CASSWWVLGRGNQPQHF. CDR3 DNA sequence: TGTGCCAGCAGTTGGTGGGTTTTGGGCAGGGGCAATCAGCCCCAGCATTTT. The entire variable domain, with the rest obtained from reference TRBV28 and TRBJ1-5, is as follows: DVKVTQSSRYLVKRTGEKVFLECVQDMDHENMFWYRQDPGLGLRLIYFSYDVKMKEKGDIPEGYSVSREKKERFSLILESASTNQTSMYLCASSWWVLGRGNQPQHFGDGTRLSIL.

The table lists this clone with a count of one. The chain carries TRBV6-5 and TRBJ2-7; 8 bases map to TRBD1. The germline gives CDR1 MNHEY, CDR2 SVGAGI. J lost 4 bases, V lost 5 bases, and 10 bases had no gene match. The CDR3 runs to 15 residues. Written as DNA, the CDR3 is TGTGCCAGCAGTCACCGAGGACAGGGTAAATACGAGCAGTACTTC. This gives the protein CASSHRGQGKYEQYF.

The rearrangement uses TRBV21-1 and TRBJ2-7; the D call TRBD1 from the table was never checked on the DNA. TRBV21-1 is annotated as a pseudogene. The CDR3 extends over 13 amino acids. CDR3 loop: CASRIRRGSEQYF. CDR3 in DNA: TGTGCCAGCCGAATCCGAAGGGGATCTGAACAGTACTTC.